This T cell receptor (beta chain) was sequenced during a study of T-cell memory formation after mild COVID-19. Study results and caveats: Pre-infection memory contained some responding clones, which suggested that cross-reactive memory had joined. CD4+ clones that contracted lay mainly in CM and EM; CD8+ ones lay in EMRA.

This clonotype has more than one count but fewer than ten. What it binds is not known. The 5'RACE method, run with constant-segment primers, produced TCR alpha and TCR beta cDNA libraries (carrying sample barcodes and UMIs). TCRdb independently ran MiXCR on the 5' RACE reads; one entry per CDR3 protein. The data hold around 310,000 distinct CDR3 sequences, with more than 15% observed a single time. CDR1 is LNHNV and CDR2 is YYDKDF in the germline V gene (reference sequence). Trimming took 0 bases from V and 5 from J; bases not matched to a gene: 5. The CDR3 length is 15 residues. This sequence was found in a man aged 18 to 30 who had mild COVID-19 (a few samples of this study predate the infection). Cell type and time point are not known. The sample taken for sequencing was PBMCs or a T cell subset sorted from them (not recorded which). The chain carries TRBV15 and TRBJ1-1, with 8 bases lining up with TRBD1. CDR3 loop: CATSRDQGAGTEAFF. The CDR3 nucleotides read TGTGCCACCAGCAGAGATCAGGGGGCCGGGACTGAAGCTTTCTTT.